The 9 T cell receptor beta chains presented below share a single source sample, sequenced in a study of blood T cell repertoires in COVID-19. TCRdb keeps only in-frame clones here, not all; method: immunoSEQ multiplex PCR. The profile shows under 500,000 clones, around 87% of them singletons. The sample taken for sequencing was PBMCs or T cells enriched from blood (not recorded which). The receptors were gathered from a man aged 25 to 40 who had recovered from COVID-19.

This clone showed up just a few times. The chain joins TRBV3-1 (or the pseudogene TRBV3-2) to TRBJ2-1, with 7 nucleotides matching TRBD1. Per the germline V gene, CDR1 is LGHDT and CDR2 is YNNKEL (reference sequence). CDR3 length equals 15 residues. After removal of 4 bases from V and 4 bases from J, the junction contained 7 bases not matched to a gene. CDR3 in amino acids: CASSRGTAEYNEQFF. The CDR3 DNA is TGTGCCAGCAGCCGGGGGACAGCAGAGTACAATGAGCAGTTCTTC.

At least ten counts were recorded for this clone. This chain joins TRBV3-1 (or the pseudogene TRBV3-2) and TRBJ2-7; D possibly corresponds to TRBD2 (5 bases). Germline CDR1 is LGHDT and CDR2 is YNNKEL (reference sequence). The CDR3 length is 12 residues. Trimming shortened V by 5 bases and J by 5 bases, and 10 bases separated the two germline ends. The chain's CDR3 is CASSSLEDEQYF. The CDR3 bases are TGTGCCAGCAGCTCACTAGAAGACGAGCAGTACTTC.

The gene calls are TRBV18 and TRBJ2-2, with D unclear. The CDR3 is 15 residues long. Trimming took off 3 bases at V and 0 bases at J, with 8 bases between the two ends. Germline CDR1 KGHSH, CDR2 LQKENI. The CDR3, as DNA: TGTGCCAGCTCACCCAATACGGCGAACACCGGGGAGCTGTTTTTT. Translation: CASSPNTANTGELFF. The full variable domain, completed using reference TRBV18 and TRBJ2-2, is NAGVMQNPRHLVRRRGQEARLRCSPMKGHSHVYWYRQLPEEGLKFMVYLQKENIIDESGMPKERFSAEFPKEGPSILRIQQVVRGDSAAYFCASSPNTANTGELFFGEGSRLTVL.

The chain employs TRBV28 and TRBJ1-1, with D perhaps TRBD1 (6 bases). The germline V and J ends were trimmed by 7 bases and 7 bases, with 13 bases remaining between them. The CDR3 is 12 residues long. Germline CDR1 reads MDHEN; CDR2 reads SYDVKM. DNA for the CDR3: TGTGCCAGCAAACCCCAGGGGATTGAAGCTTTCTTT. Protein: CASKPQGIEAFF.

This clone was seen a single time. This chain joins TRBV9 and TRBJ2-5; TRBD1 aligns across 8 bases. The CDR3 is made up of 16 amino acids. The germline V gene has CDR1 SGDLS and CDR2 YYNGEE. Trimming removed 0 bases from V and 5 bases from J; junction bases left unmatched: 9. In DNA, the CDR3 is TGTGCCAGCAGCGTAGCCGGACAGGGCGTTTGGGAGACCCAGTACTTC. Protein sequence: CASSVAGQGVWETQYF.

As regards this clone: The sample has other DNA sequences that encode this CDR3 too. The chain couples TRBV5-5 to TRBJ2-5, with unresolved D. V gave up 1 base and J gave up 5 bases, with 3 bases separating them. This CDR3 is built from 11 residues. Germline values: CDR1 SGHKS, CDR2 YYEKEE (reference sequence). The CDR3 reads CASSLLETQYF. The CDR3 nucleotides are TGTGCCAGCAGCTTGCTTGAGACCCAGTACTTC.

This chain uses TRBV4-1 with TRBJ2-7, with D unclear. The CDR3 is 15 residues long. From germline, CDR1 is MGHRA and CDR2 YSYEKL. V shed 1 base and J shed 1 base, with 11 bases lying between them. As DNA, the CDR3 is TGCGCCAGCAGCCAAGGACACGACGGATCCTACGAGCAGTACTTC. This encodes CASSQGHDGSYEQYF.

CDR3 protein: CAGREGQSNQPQHF. Written as DNA, the CDR3 is TGTGCCGGGAGGGAGGGTCAAAGCAATCAGCCCCAGCATTTT. This chain joins TRBV28 and TRBJ1-5; the D is unclear. The V end was cut by 11 bases, the J end by 1 base, with 15 bases between. The germline V gene has CDR1 MDHEN and CDR2 SYDVKM. There are 14 residues in the CDR3.

This chain links TRBV9 with TRBJ2-2; 15 positions agree with TRBD2. CDR3 length: 15 amino acids. J lost 8 bases, V lost 7 bases, and 6 bases had no gene match. Germline CDR1 and CDR2: SGDLS and YYNGEE. The CDR3 protein is CASSGLAGGRGELFF. The CDR3 coding sequence is TGTGCCAGCTCGGGACTAGCGGGAGGTCGAGGGGAGCTGTTTTTT.